A selection of T cell receptor beta chains follows, all from one sample in a study of T-cell reconstitution after alpha-beta-depleted transplantation in children. TCRdb re-derived calls from the PCR reads in MiXCR, one entry per CDR3 protein. In the table there are over 300,000 distinct CDR3 sequences, around a tenth of which are singletons. Here the sequenced sample was PBMCs from the stem cell graft donor, taken from the stem cell graft. The source of these receptors is a human donor who donated a stem cell graft to a child with acute lymphoblastic leukemia. CDR3s include the opening cysteine and the closing phenylalanine or tryptophan. D genes are given only for firm matches. The size of a clone is reported for some rows only, either as once, few or many, or as a class for expanded clones.

CDR3nt | CDR3aa | abundance | j_gene | v_gene | d_gene
TGTGCCAGCACCATGACGGGTCAGGGGCGAATCCCAGCCAAAAACATTCAGTACTTC | CASTMTGQGRIPAKNIQYF | . | TRBJ2-4 | TRBV5-6 | .
TGTGCCAGCAGCTCGGACAACTACGAGCAGTACTTC | CASSSDNYEQYF | many | TRBJ2-7 | TRBV5-6 | .
TGTGCCAGCCAGTCGGCGCGCTACGAGCAGTACTTC | CASQSARYEQYF | . | TRBJ2-7 | TRBV28 | .
TGTGCCAGCAGCTTAGCCAGCGGACAGAGCAACACCGGGGAGCTGTTTTTT | CASSLASGQSNTGELFF | . | TRBJ2-2 | TRBV7-2 | .
TGTGCCATCAGTGATGAGGGTTCGGAGACCCAGTACTTC | CAISDEGSETQYF | . | TRBJ2-5 | TRBV10-3 | .
TGTGCCAGCAGTTACTACAGGGAGGACGAGCAGTACTTC | CASSYYREDEQYF | . | TRBJ2-7 | TRBV6-5 | .
TGTGCCAGCAGCGGGGACAGGGGCATAACAACTAATGAAAAACTGTTTTTT | CASSGDRGITTNEKLFF | many | TRBJ1-4 | TRBV5-5 | TRBD1
TGCAGCGTTGAAGGACTAGCGTTGTACAATGAGCAGTTCTTC | CSVEGLALYNEQFF | few | TRBJ2-1 | TRBV29-1 | TRBD2
TGTGCCAGTAGTATGGGGGCTAGGAGCTCCTACAATGAGCAGTTCTTC | CASSMGARSSYNEQFF | . | TRBJ2-1 | TRBV19 | .
TGCAGTGCCATGGTAGCGGGACCCTACGAGCAGTACTTC | CSAMVAGPYEQYF | many | TRBJ2-7 | TRBV20-1 | TRBD2
TGCGCCAGCAGCTTTCCAGCGACAGGGCAAGAGACCCAGTACTTC | CASSFPATGQETQYF | many | TRBJ2-5 | TRBV5-1 | TRBD1
TGTGCCAGCAGCTCACAGGGGCTCTATGGCTACACCTTC | CASSSQGLYGYTF | . | TRBJ1-2 | TRBV7-2 | TRBD1
TGTGCCAGCAGCTTAGGTCCGTACAACCGAGGGCAGACCGGGAGCGAGCAGTACTTC | CASSLGPYNRGQTGSEQYF | few | TRBJ2-7 | TRBV11-2 | .
TGTGCCAGCAGCCAAGGTGGTAGCGGGAGCACCGGGGAGCTGTTTTTT | CASSQGGSGSTGELFF | few | TRBJ2-2 | TRBV14 | TRBD2
TGTGCCAGCAGCCACATAGCGGGGGGGTTCTCCTACGAGCAGTACTTC | CASSHIAGGFSYEQYF | few | TRBJ2-7 | TRBV3-1 | TRBD2
TGTGCCATCAGTGAGTCGGATGCGGGAGGGCCAAACTACGAGCAGTACTTC | CAISESDAGGPNYEQYF | few | TRBJ2-7 | TRBV10-3 | TRBD2
TGTGCCAGCAGCTTGAGGTCTAGCGGGAGCACAGATACGCAGTATTTT | CASSLRSSGSTDTQYF | . | TRBJ2-3 | TRBV5-6 | TRBD2
TGTGCCAGCAGTAGCCTGACAGGGGGCGCGGGTGAGACCCAGTACTTC | CASSSLTGGAGETQYF | . | TRBJ2-5 | TRBV28 | TRBD1
TGTGCCAGCAGCTCCGCAGGGGGCCTCACGTCCTACGAGCAGTACTTC | CASSSAGGLTSYEQYF | few | TRBJ2-7 | TRBV7-9 | TRBD1
TGTGCCAGCCTCCCGGGACTAAAGAACAATGAGCAGTTCTTC | CASLPGLKNNEQFF | few | TRBJ2-1 | TRBV11-2 | TRBD2
TGTGCCAGCAGCCGATCGAGACCGAGCGGGAGAGTGACAGATACGCAGTATTTT | CASSRSRPSGRVTDTQYF | few | TRBJ2-3 | TRBV3-1 | TRBD2
TGTGCCAGCAGTCTTTCAGGGCAAGAGACCCAGTACTTC | CASSLSGQETQYF | many | TRBJ2-5 | TRBV12-3/TRBV12-4 | .
TGTGCCAGCTCCCACCGCATAGCGATCACAGATACGCAGTATTTT | CASSHRIAITDTQYF | . | TRBJ2-3 | TRBV27 | .
TGTGCCAGCAGCGGGGACAGGGACTCCTACGAGCAGTACTTC | CASSGDRDSYEQYF | few | TRBJ2-7 | TRBV5-5 | TRBD1
TGTGCCAGCAGTTTCTACCGGGACAGCTATGGCTACACCTTC | CASSFYRDSYGYTF | few | TRBJ1-2 | TRBV27 | TRBD1
TGCAGCGTTACTATACTATACGAGCAGTACTTC | CSVTILYEQYF | . | TRBJ2-7 | TRBV29-1 | .
TGTGCCAGCAGCTTAGAAGGTGGGACCCGAGAGGGATCCTACGAGCAGTACTTC | CASSLEGGTREGSYEQYF | . | TRBJ2-7 | TRBV13 | .
TGTGCCAGCAGTTTATCTCCGGGAATTAGCACAGATACGCAGTATTTT | CASSLSPGISTDTQYF | . | TRBJ2-3 | TRBV28 | .
TGTGCCAGCAGCTTTACGGGACAGGGTGAAACTGAAGCTTTCTTT | CASSFTGQGETEAFF | . | TRBJ1-1 | TRBV7-2 | TRBD1
TGCAGTGCTAGAGTGTCCTTAGCCAAAAACAGTCAGTACTTC | CSARVSLAKNSQYF | . | TRBJ2-4 | TRBV20-1 | .
TGCAGTGCTAGGACTTCCGGGACAGATTCTTACGAGCAGTACTTC | CSARTSGTDSYEQYF | . | TRBJ2-7 | TRBV20-1 | TRBD1
TGTGCCAGCAGTTTAGGCGGCGGGACGTATGGCTACACCTTC | CASSLGGGTYGYTF | few | TRBJ1-2 | TRBV28 | .
TGTGCCAGCAGTAGGGACGTCGGGGGGTTTCCGCAGTACTTC | CASSRDVGGFPQYF | many | TRBJ2-7 | TRBV6-2/TRBV6-3 | TRBD2
TGTGCCAGCAGCTCCTTGCCACGACGGAATTCACCCCTCCACTTT | CASSSLPRRNSPLHF | few | TRBJ1-6 | TRBV7-2 | .
TGCAGTGCTAGAGGGGGGGACGGATCTAACACCGGGGAGCTGTTTTTT | CSARGGDGSNTGELFF | few | TRBJ2-2 | TRBV20-1 | .
TGTGCCAGTAGTACCGAGAGAACCTACGAGCAGTACTTC | CASSTERTYEQYF | . | TRBJ2-7 | TRBV19 | .
TGTGCCAGCAGCCTGGAATCTAGCGGCCTCTACGAGCAGTACTTC | CASSLESSGLYEQYF | . | TRBJ2-7 | TRBV7-2 | TRBD2
TGCAGTGCTAGAGATCAGTGGCTTCGCACAGATACGCAGTATTTT | CSARDQWLRTDTQYF | few | TRBJ2-3 | TRBV20-1 | .
TGTGCCAGCAGTTTAGCGCCGACTTCGCCCGGGGAGCTGTTTTTT | CASSLAPTSPGELFF | . | TRBJ2-2 | TRBV12-3/TRBV12-4 | .
TGCGCCAGCAGCCAACTCGCAAGTGTTAACACTGAAGCTTTCTTT | CASSQLASVNTEAFF | many | TRBJ1-1 | TRBV5-1 | .
TGTGCCAGCATCAAAGGAGGGACTAGCTTCAATGAGCAGTTCTTC | CASIKGGTSFNEQFF | . | TRBJ2-1 | TRBV6-2/TRBV6-3 | TRBD2
TGTGCCAGCAGCCAAGATGCCGGTATGAATTACGAGCAGTACTTC | CASSQDAGMNYEQYF | many | TRBJ2-7 | TRBV4-2 | .